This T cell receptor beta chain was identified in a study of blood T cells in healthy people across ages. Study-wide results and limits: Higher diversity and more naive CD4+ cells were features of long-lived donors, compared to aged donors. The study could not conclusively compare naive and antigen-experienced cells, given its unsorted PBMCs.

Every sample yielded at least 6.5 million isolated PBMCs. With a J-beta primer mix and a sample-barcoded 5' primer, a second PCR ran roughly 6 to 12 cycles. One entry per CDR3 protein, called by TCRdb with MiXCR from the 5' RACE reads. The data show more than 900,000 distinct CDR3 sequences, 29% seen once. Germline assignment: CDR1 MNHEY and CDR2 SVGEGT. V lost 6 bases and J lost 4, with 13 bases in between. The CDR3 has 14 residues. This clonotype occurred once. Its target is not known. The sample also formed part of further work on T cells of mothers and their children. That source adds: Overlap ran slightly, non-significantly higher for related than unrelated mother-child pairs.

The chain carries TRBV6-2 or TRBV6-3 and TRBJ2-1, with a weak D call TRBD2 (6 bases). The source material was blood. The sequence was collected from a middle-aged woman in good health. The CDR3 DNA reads TGTGCCAGCAGGCCAACCGGAGGGTACAATGAGCAGTTCTTC. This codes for CASRPTGGYNEQFF.